The clone carrying this T cell receptor beta chain is labeled medium-sized based on frequency. Its antigen is not known. TRB rearrangements were amplified by touch-down multiplex PCR with mixed TRB-A/B primers. TCRdb reprocessed the multiplex PCR reads and stores each CDR3 protein as one record, lacking DNA. The sample table sets out fewer than 5,000 distinct CDR3 sequences. TRB was amplified from about 260 ng of peripheral blood genomic DNA per sample. This sample stems from a study of T cell clusters in autoimmune cytopenias. Findings and limits, study-wide: Primary autoimmune cytopenia patients seemingly lacked the physiological T cell clusters found in healthy donors. TRB repertoire shifts in secondary cytopenia and chronic lymphocytic leukemia mostly reflected lymphoma, not autoimmunity.

The CDR3 covers 13 residues. Germline CDR1 and CDR2: SQVTM and ANQGSEA. The same data also contributed to another study, on T cell repertoires in aging, cancer and after chemotherapy. That work states: Age-matched healthy donors had significantly more diverse, less clonal blood TCR repertoires than untreated cancer patients. In each cancer cohort, median generation probability increased across chemotherapy, suggesting thymic output rebounded.

This chain connects TRBV29-1 to TRBJ2-5; TCRdb proposes TRBD2, but this gene call is untestable without DNA. Sequencing was done on a sample of peripheral blood. This receptor was identified in a human donor in good health. The CDR3 protein is CSVALAAQETQYF.